Included here is one T cell receptor beta chain sequence, with context. The source of the sample is a study of cytomegalovirus exposure and HLA in healthy donors. Study information: Early on, a data release was issued that held roughly 80 million unique TCRs from HLA-typed donors.

The primer mix had 60 Vbeta and 13 Jbeta primers. Data came from immunoSEQ multiplex PCR; TCRdb stores just in-frame clones and leaves some out. This table has more than 150,000 clones, about 80% appearing once. The CDR3 extends over 13 amino acids. Germline CDR1 and CDR2: MDHEN and SYDVKM. The junction had 3 bases not matched to a gene; V was cut back by 5 bases and J by 8 bases. This sequence joins TRBV28 and TRBJ1-4; 9 nucleotides line up with TRBD1. Sample: PBMCs. The receptor was isolated from a man aged 35 to 55 in good health and CMV-seronegative. This CDR3 reads CASSLDRGEKLFF. Written as DNA, the CDR3 is TGTGCCAGCAGTCTAGACAGGGGGGAAAAACTGTTTTTT.